This section outlines one T cell receptor (beta chain) sequence together with its context. V gave up 5 bases and J gave up 1 base; unmatched junction bases: 7. This CDR3 region has 14 residues. CDR1 is GTSNPN and CDR2 is SVGIG in the germline V gene (reference sequence). The sample belongs to a study of T-cell reconstitution after alpha-beta-depleted transplantation in children. Unique molecular identifiers were used to barcode this TCRbeta library. TCRdb reanalysed the PCR reads using MiXCR and keeps one entry per CDR3 protein. Of approximately 210,000 distinct CDR3 sequences detected, 13% to 15% appear once; the ten largest clones hold less than 15%.

This chain uses TRBV30 with TRBJ2-7; TRBD1 aligns across 8 bases. Material: PBMCs from the stem cell graft donor, obtained from the stem cell graft. This receptor was obtained from a human donor who donated a stem cell graft to a child with acute lymphoblastic leukemia. The CDR3 nucleotides are TGTGCCTGGGGCGAGACAGGGGAGTCCTACGAGCAGTACTTC. Amino acid sequence: CAWGETGESYEQYF. Full variable domain (remainder filled in from reference TRBV30 and TRBJ2-7): SQTIHQWPATLVQPVGSPLSLECTVEGTSNPNLYWYRQAAGRGLQLLFYSVGIGQISSEVPQNLSASRPQDRQFILSSKKLLLSDSGFYLCAWGETGESYEQYFGPGTRLTVT.